This record covers a single TCR beta chain. This clone was found a few times. Its antigen is still unknown. The input lacks base qualities; no much larger clone sits a single base away. This record comes from a study of radiotherapy plus CTLA-4 blockade in lung cancer (dated by TCRdb to about 2018). At the level of the whole study: Among the enrolled patients, approximately 17% had an objective response, and about 29% reached disease control.

The germline V gene (reference sequence) yields LNHDA for CDR1 and SQIVND for CDR2. From its cysteine to its phenylalanine, the CDR3 spans 15 amino acids. The only DNA kept is the CDR3, 45 bases in frame from the first base. Relative to germline, V is missing 5 bases and J is missing 6 bases, with 12 bases of the junction outside any gene match. In this study, focal radiation therapy paired with CTLA-4 blockade (ipilimumab) was tested in patients who had chemo-refractory metastatic non-small-cell lung cancer. What the study reported, not specific to this receptor: After treatment with radiotherapy and ipilimumab, TCR clones that originated in tumors expanded in peripheral blood. The strongest predictors of response were reported to be early dynamic shifts in blood T cell clones along with a rise in serum interferon-beta following radiation.

Receptors were amplified or captured by the immunoSEQ multiplex PCR assay. The table was pulled from immuneACCESS by TCRdb, which kept in-frame rearrangements only. Such tables lose some clones; where checked, under half of the loss comes from unresolved V genes, and the rest has no known cause. A total of about 73,000 clones appear in this sample, around 90% of them only once. The ten largest clones take up 35% to 45% of the sample. The V and J segments used are TRBV19 and TRBJ2-7; 8 middle bases align to TRBD1. The starting material was peripheral blood, obtained from a patient treated with radiotherapy plus ipilimumab. The sequence derives from a human donor with non-small cell lung cancer that progressed on radiotherapy plus ipilimumab. Here is the DNA: TGTGCCAGTAGTCTTTCGACAGGGGCGATTGGCGAGCAGTACTTC. Protein translation: CASSLSTGAIGEQYF. With the portions outside the CDR3 filled from the reference TRBV19 and TRBJ2-7 genes, the complete variable region becomes DGGITQSPKYLFRKEGQNVTLSCEQNLNHDAMYWYRQDPGQGLRLIYYSQIVNDFQKGDIAEGYSVSREKKESFPLTVTSAQKNPTAFYLCASSLSTGAIGEQYFGPGTRLTVT.